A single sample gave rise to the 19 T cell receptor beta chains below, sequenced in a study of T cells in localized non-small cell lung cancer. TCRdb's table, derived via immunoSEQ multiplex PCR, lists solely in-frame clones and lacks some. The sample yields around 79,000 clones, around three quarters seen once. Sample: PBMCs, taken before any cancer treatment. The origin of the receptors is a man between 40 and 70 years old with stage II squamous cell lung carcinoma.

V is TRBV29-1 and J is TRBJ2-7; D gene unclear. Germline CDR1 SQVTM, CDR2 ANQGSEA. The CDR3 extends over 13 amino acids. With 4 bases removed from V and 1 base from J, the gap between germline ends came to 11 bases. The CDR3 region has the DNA TGCAGCGTTGGGGATACACAGTCCTACGAGCAGTACTTC. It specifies CSVGDTQSYEQYF.

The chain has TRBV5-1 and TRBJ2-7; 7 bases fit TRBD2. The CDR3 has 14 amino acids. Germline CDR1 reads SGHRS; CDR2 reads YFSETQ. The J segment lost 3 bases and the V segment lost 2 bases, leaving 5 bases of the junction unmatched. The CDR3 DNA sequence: TGCGCCAGCAGCTTCGGGTCTAGCGGCTACGAGCAGTACTTC. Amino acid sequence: CASSFGSSGYEQYF. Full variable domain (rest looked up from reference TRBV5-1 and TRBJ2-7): KAGVTQTPRYLIKTRGQQVTLSCSPISGHRSVSWYQQTPGQGLQFLFEYFSETQRNKGNFPGRFSGRQFSNSRSEMNVSTLELGDSALYLCASSFGSSGYEQYFGPGTRLTVT.

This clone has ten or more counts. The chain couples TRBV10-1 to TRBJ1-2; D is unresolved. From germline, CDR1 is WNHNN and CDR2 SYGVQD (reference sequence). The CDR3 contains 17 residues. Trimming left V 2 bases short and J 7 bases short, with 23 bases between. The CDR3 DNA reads TGCGCCAGCAGTGAGCGGAAAACCCCGAGTATCTGGGGTGGCTACACCTTC. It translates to CASSERKTPSIWGGYTF.

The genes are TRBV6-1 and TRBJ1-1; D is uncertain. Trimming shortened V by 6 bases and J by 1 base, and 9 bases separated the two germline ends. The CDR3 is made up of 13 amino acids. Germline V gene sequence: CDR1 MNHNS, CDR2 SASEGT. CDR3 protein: CASSSSGNTEAFF. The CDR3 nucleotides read TGTGCCAGCAGCTCTTCTGGGAACACTGAAGCTTTCTTT.

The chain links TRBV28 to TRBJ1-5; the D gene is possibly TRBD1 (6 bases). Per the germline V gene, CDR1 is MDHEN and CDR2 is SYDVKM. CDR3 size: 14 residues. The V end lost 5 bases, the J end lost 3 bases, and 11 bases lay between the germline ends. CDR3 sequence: CASSLRGANQPQHF. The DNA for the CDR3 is TGTGCCAGCAGTCTAAGGGGGGCCAATCAGCCCCAGCATTTT.

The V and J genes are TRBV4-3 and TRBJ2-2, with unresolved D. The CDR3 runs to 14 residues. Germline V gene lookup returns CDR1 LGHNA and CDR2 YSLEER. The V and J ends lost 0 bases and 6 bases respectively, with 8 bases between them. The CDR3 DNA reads TGCGCCAGCAGCCAAGATCGTCGTCCCGGGGAGCTGTTTTTT. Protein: CASSQDRRPGELFF.

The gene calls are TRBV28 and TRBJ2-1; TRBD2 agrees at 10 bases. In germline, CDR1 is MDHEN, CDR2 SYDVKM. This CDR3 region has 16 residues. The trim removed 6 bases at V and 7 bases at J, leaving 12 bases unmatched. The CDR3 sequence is CASRTILAGAKNEQFF. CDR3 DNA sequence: TGTGCCAGCAGAACAATCCTAGCGGGAGCTAAGAATGAGCAGTTCTTC. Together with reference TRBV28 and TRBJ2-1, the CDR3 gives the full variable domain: DVKVTQSSRYLVKRTGEKVFLECVQDMDHENMFWYRQDPGLGLRLIYFSYDVKMKEKGDIPEGYSVSREKKERFSLILESASTNQTSMYLCASRTILAGAKNEQFFGPGTRLTVL.

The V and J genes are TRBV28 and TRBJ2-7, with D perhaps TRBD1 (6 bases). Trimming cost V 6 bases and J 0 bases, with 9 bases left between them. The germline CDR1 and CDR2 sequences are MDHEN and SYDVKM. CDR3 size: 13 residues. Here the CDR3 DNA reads TGTGCCAGCAGAAGGGACAACTCCTACGAGCAGTACTTC. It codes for CASRRDNSYEQYF.

This CDR3 is CASSQDFSGAETQYF. As DNA, the CDR3 is TGCGCCAGCAGCCAAGATTTCTCAGGGGCCGAGACCCAGTACTTC. The chain has TRBV4-1 and TRBJ2-5, with D possibly matching TRBD1 (6 bases). Trimming shortened V by 0 bases and J by 5 bases, and 13 bases separated the two germline ends. CDR3 length: 15 amino acids. Germline assignment: CDR1 MGHRA and CDR2 YSYEKL.

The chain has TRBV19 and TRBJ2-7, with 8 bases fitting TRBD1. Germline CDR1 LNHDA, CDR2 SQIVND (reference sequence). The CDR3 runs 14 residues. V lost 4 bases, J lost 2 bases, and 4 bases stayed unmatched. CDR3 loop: CASSTGQGPYEQYF. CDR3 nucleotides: TGTGCCAGTAGTACTGGACAGGGTCCCTACGAGCAGTACTTC.

The CDR3 loop reads CATSRGGAQANEQFF. The CDR3 nucleotides are TGTGCCACCAGCAGGGGAGGGGCCCAAGCCAATGAGCAGTTCTTC. The J gene is TRBJ2-1, the V gene TRBV15; TRBD2 matches at 7 bases. The V gene end was trimmed by 3 bases and the J gene end by 6 bases; junction bases not matched to a gene: 8. CDR3 size: 15 residues. Germline CDR1 reads LNHNV; CDR2 reads YYDKDF (reference sequence).

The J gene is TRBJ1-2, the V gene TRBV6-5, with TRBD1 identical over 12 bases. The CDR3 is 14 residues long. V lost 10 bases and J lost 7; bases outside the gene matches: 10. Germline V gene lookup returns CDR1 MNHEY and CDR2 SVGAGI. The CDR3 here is CATDSGQGAPGYTF. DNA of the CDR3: TGTGCCACTGACTCGGGACAGGGGGCGCCTGGCTACACCTTC.

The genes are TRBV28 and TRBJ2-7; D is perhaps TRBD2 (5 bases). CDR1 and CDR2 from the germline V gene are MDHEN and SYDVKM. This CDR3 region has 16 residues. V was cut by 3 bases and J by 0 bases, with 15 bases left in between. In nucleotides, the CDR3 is TGTGCCAGCAGTTTTGGTGGAGGAGACGGCTCCTACGAGCAGTACTTC. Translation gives CASSFGGGDGSYEQYF.

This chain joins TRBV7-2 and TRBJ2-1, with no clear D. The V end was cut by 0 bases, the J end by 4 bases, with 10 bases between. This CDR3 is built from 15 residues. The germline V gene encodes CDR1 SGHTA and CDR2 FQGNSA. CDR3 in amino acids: CASSLAPIRYNEQFF. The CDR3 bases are TGTGCCAGCAGCTTAGCTCCGATCCGGTACAATGAGCAGTTCTTC.

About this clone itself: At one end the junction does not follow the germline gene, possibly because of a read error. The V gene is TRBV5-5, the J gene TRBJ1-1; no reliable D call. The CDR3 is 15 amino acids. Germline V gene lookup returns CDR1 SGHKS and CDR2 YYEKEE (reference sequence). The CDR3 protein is CASSQVPPTNTEAFF. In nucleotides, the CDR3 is TGCGCCAGCAGCCAAGTCCCCCCCACGAACACTGAAGCTTTCTTT.

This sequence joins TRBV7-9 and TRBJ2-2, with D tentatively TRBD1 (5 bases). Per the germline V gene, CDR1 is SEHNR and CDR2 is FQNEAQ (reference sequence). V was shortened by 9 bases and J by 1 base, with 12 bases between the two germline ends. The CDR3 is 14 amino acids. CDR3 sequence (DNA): TGTGCCAGTTCTAGACAGCAGAACACCGGGGAGCTGTTTTTT. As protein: CASSRQQNTGELFF.

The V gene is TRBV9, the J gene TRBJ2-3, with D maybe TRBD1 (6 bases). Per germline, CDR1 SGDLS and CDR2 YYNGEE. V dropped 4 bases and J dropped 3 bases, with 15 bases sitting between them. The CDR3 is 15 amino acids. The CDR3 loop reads CASSPGDQGTDTQYF. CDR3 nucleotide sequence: TGTGCCAGCAGCCCCGGGGATCAGGGGACAGATACGCAGTATTTT.

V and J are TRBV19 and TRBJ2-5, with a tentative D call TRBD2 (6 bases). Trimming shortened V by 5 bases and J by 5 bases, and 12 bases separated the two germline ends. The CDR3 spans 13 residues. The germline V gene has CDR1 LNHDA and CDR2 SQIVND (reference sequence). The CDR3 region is CASSLGGGETQYF. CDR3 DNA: TGTGCCAGTAGTTTAGGCGGAGGGGAGACCCAGTACTTC.

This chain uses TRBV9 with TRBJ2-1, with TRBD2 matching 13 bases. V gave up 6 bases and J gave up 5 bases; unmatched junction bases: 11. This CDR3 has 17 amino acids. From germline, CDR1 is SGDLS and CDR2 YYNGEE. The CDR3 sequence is CASTSRGTSGADNEQFF. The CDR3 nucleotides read TGTGCCAGCACCAGCCGGGGGACTAGCGGGGCAGACAATGAGCAGTTCTTC.